A single sample is the source of the 9 T cell receptor beta chains below, sequenced in a study of blood T cell repertoires in COVID-19. Produced via immunoSEQ multiplex PCR; TCRdb's table is partial and in-frame only. This sample has about 120,000 clones; more than 70% occur once, and the top ten carry 3% to 4%. The sample was peripheral blood. These receptors all stem from a man between 60 and 75 years old with acute or convalescent COVID-19.

This clone was picked up one time. The rearrangement uses TRBV4-3 and TRBJ2-1; a weak D match, TRBD2 (5 bases). Germline V gives CDR1 LGHNA, CDR2 YSLEER. The CDR3 runs 15 residues. Trimming cost V 0 bases and J 8 bases, with 14 bases left between them. CDR3 in DNA: TGCGCCAGCAGCCAAGACAACGTGGGGAGCGATGAGCAGTTCTTC. Its translation is CASSQDNVGSDEQFF.

The rearrangement joins TRBV30 to TRBJ1-1; 7 nucleotides line up with TRBD1. J gave up 6 bases and V 3 bases, and 10 bases lay outside the gene matches. The CDR3 sequence is 14 residues long. From germline, CDR1 is GTSNPN and CDR2 SVGIG (reference sequence). The CDR3, as DNA: TGTGCCTGGAGCACCGGGACAGCGTCGGCTGAAGCTTTCTTT. Its protein product is CAWSTGTASAEAFF.

The sample holds one count of this clone. The rearrangement joins TRBV2 to TRBJ2-7; 7 nucleotides align to TRBD2. CDR1 is SNHLY and CDR2 is FYNNEI in the germline V gene. V shed 3 bases, J shed 7 bases, and the junction held 9 bases outside the gene matches. The CDR3 loop spans 14 amino acids. The CDR3 DNA reads as TGTGCCAGCAGTGACTCGCTGTTGGGGGGGGAGCAGTACTTC. Its protein product is CASSDSLLGGEQYF. Using reference TRBV2 and TRBJ2-7 for the parts outside the CDR3, the full variable domain is EPEVTQTPSHQVTQMGQEVILRCVPISNHLYFYWYRQILGQKVEFLVSFYNNEISEKSEIFDDQFSVERPDGSNFTLKIRSTKLEDSAMYFCASSDSLLGGEQYFGPGTRLTVT.

This clone was counted only a few times. This rearrangement joins TRBV7-2 to TRBJ1-6; D perhaps matches TRBD1 (5 bases). Germline assignment: CDR1 SGHTA and CDR2 FQGNSA. The ends were cut back, 5 bases at V and 4 bases at J, with 15 bases in the middle. CDR3 length: 16 residues. The CDR3 loop reads CASSGGGVRYNSPLHF. The CDR3 coding sequence is TGTGCCAGCAGCGGGGGGGGTGTTCGGTATAATTCACCCCTCCACTTT.

V and J are TRBV30 and TRBJ1-5; D is perhaps TRBD1 (5 bases). Germline V lookup: CDR1 GTSNPN, CDR2 SVGIG (reference sequence). The CDR3 contains 14 residues. Trimming took 0 bases from V and 5 from J, leaving 11 bases between them. CDR3 nucleotide sequence: TGTGCCTGGAGTGTAGGGGCAGGTGATCAGCCCCAGCATTTT. Amino acid sequence: CAWSVGAGDQPQHF. The variable domain in full, with the rest retrieved from reference TRBV30 and TRBJ1-5, is SQTIHQWPATLVQPVGSPLSLECTVEGTSNPNLYWYRQAAGRGLQLLFYSVGIGQISSEVPQNLSASRPQDRQFILSSKKLLLSDSGFYLCAWSVGAGDQPQHFGDGTRLSIL.

The chain has TRBV30 and TRBJ1-2; 7 nucleotides agree with TRBD1. The CDR3 has 18 residues. The trim removed 1 base at V and 4 bases at J, leaving 18 bases unmatched. In germline, CDR1 is GTSNPN, CDR2 SVGIG (reference sequence). The DNA for the CDR3 is TGTGCCTGGAGTGGGGGGGCGACAGGGAAGGGTATAACCTATGGCTACACCTTC. This sequence encodes CAWSGGATGKGITYGYTF. Full variable domain (remainder filled in from reference TRBV30 and TRBJ1-2): SQTIHQWPATLVQPVGSPLSLECTVEGTSNPNLYWYRQAAGRGLQLLFYSVGIGQISSEVPQNLSASRPQDRQFILSSKKLLLSDSGFYLCAWSGGATGKGITYGYTFGSGTRLTVV.

This chain connects TRBV24-1 to TRBJ1-2, with 8 bases matching TRBD1. The CDR3 is made up of 15 amino acids. V shed 3 bases, J shed 2 bases, and the junction held 4 bases outside the gene matches. Looked up from germline, CDR1 is KGHDR and CDR2 is SFDVKD. Written as DNA, the CDR3 is TGTGCCACCAGTGATAACGGACAGGGCAACTATGGCTACACCTTC. This codes for CATSDNGQGNYGYTF.

This rearrangement joins TRBV9 to TRBJ2-7; a weak D match, TRBD2 (5 bases). Trimming took off 4 bases at V and 7 bases at J, with 15 bases between the two ends. Germline V CDR1 and CDR2: SGDLS, YYNGEE. CDR3 size: 13 residues. In DNA form, the CDR3 reads TGTGCCAGCAGCTCGGGATCTCTGGGGGAGCAGTACTTC. Translating it yields CASSSGSLGEQYF.

This chain connects TRBV7-8 to TRBJ2-3; a weak D match, TRBD2 (6 bases). V lost 3 bases and J 5 bases, leaving 15 bases between the germline ends. The CDR3 loop spans 15 amino acids. Per germline, CDR1 SGHVS and CDR2 FQNEAQ. In nucleotides, the CDR3 is TGTGCCAGCAGCTTGGGGGGACTGGGCGGAGATACGCAGTATTTT. Amino acid sequence: CASSLGGLGGDTQYF.